Presented here are 32 T cell receptor beta chains from one specimen sequenced in a study of blood T cell repertoires in COVID-19 (dated by TCRdb to the early 2020s). The library came from the immunoSEQ multiplex PCR assay. Entries here come from immuneACCESS through TCRdb and include only in-frame sequences with V and J called. Some clones fail to appear in such tables; in the studies checked, an unresolved V gene covers under half of the shortfall, and the cause of the remainder is unknown. For this sample there are about 410,000 clones; about 89% appear just once. The top ten clones comprise roughly 1.6% of the sample. Sequencing was performed on peripheral blood. The origin of the receptors is a woman aged 40 to 50 with COVID-19, enrolled during active disease.

CDR3 sequence reads: CASSLPHLRDYTEAFF. The CDR3 nucleotides are TGTGCCAGCAGTTTACCCCACTTAAGAGATTACACTGAAGCTTTCTTT. The chain recombines TRBV28 with TRBJ1-1; D uncertain. CDR1 MDHEN and CDR2 SYDVKM come from the germline V gene. The CDR3 totals 16 residues. The V end lost 2 bases, the J end lost 3 bases, and 16 bases lay between the germline ends.

The chain joins TRBV19 to TRBJ1-2, with D unclear. Germline V gives CDR1 LNHDA, CDR2 SQIVND (reference sequence). V dropped 2 bases and J dropped 0 bases, with 4 bases sitting between them. The CDR3 loop spans 13 amino acids. CDR3 in amino acids: CASSIPANYGYTF. Here the CDR3 DNA reads TGTGCCAGTAGTATACCAGCTAACTATGGCTACACCTTC.

For this clone: A junction boundary mismatches the germline segment, possibly from a read error. The chain couples TRBV6-2 or TRBV6-3 to TRBJ2-2; D unclear. The CDR3 runs to 15 residues. Germline V lookup: CDR1 MNHEY, CDR2 SVGEGT. The CDR3 DNA reads as TGTGCCAGCAGTGCTCGGTTCACGAAAACCGGGGAGCTGTTTTTT. This sequence encodes CASSARFTKTGELFF.

The rearrangement joins TRBV6-5 to TRBJ1-2; D is unresolved. Germline-derived CDR1 and CDR2 are MNHEY and SVGAGI. V was pared by 2 bases and J by 8 bases, with 12 bases between. The CDR3 covers 13 residues. For the CDR3, the DNA is TGTGCCAGCAGTTACAGTAGCAGTCTCGGCTACACCTTC. It translates to CASSYSSSLGYTF.

This chain joins TRBV30 and TRBJ1-2; a possible D gene is TRBD1 (5 bases). This CDR3 is built from 16 residues. V lost 5 bases, J lost 2 bases, and 21 bases lay in between. Germline values: CDR1 GTSNPN, CDR2 SVGIG (reference sequence). This CDR3 reads CAWQKPRSGRNYGYTF. CDR3 in DNA: TGTGCCTGGCAGAAACCCCGGTCAGGGCGCAACTATGGCTACACCTTC. Combining the CDR3 with reference TRBV30 and TRBJ1-2 gives the whole variable domain SQTIHQWPATLVQPVGSPLSLECTVEGTSNPNLYWYRQAAGRGLQLLFYSVGIGQISSEVPQNLSASRPQDRQFILSSKKLLLSDSGFYLCAWQKPRSGRNYGYTFGSGTRLTVV.

The chain uses TRBV28 and TRBJ1-2, with D unclear. Germline V lookup: CDR1 MDHEN, CDR2 SYDVKM. The V end lost 3 bases, the J end lost 7 bases, and 9 bases lay between the germline ends. This CDR3 has 12 residues. The CDR3 here is CASSFPLSGYTF. The CDR3 nucleotides read TGTGCCAGCAGTTTCCCTCTTAGTGGCTACACCTTC.

V is TRBV15 and J is TRBJ2-7; 7 bases are shared with TRBD2. The CDR3 totals 14 residues. From germline, CDR1 is LNHNV and CDR2 YYDKDF (reference sequence). Germline trimming cut 0 bases from V and 9 bases from J; bases unmatched to any gene: 8. The chain's CDR3 is CATSRDLSGMWQYF. The CDR3 coding sequence is TGTGCCACCAGCAGAGATCTGAGCGGGATGTGGCAGTACTTC.

V usage is TRBV10-1 and J usage is TRBJ2-4, with D possibly being TRBD1 (5 bases). This CDR3 contains 16 residues. From germline, CDR1 is WNHNN and CDR2 SYGVQD (reference sequence). V dropped 0 bases and J dropped 3 bases, with 12 bases sitting between them. CDR3 loop: CASSESKGAIKNIQYF. The CDR3 nucleotides read TGCGCCAGCAGTGAGTCGAAAGGGGCGATCAAAAACATTCAGTACTTC.

The genes are TRBV7-8 and TRBJ2-1, with TRBD1 matching over 9 bases. Trimming cost V 5 bases and J 7 bases; bases outside gene matches: 9. The CDR3 runs to 15 residues. Germline V gene sequence: CDR1 SGHVS, CDR2 FQNEAQ. The CDR3 nucleotides are TGTGCCAGCAGCAGCCGGGACAGGGTTGAGAATGAGCAGTTCTTC. Encoded protein: CASSSRDRVENEQFF.

The J gene is TRBJ2-1, the V gene TRBV7-9; the D is unclear. Trimming removed 2 bases at V and 0 bases at J, with 17 bases between. The CDR3 totals 18 residues. The germline V gene encodes CDR1 SEHNR and CDR2 FQNEAQ (reference sequence). Written as DNA, the CDR3 is TGTGCCAGCAGCTTAACCCACCAGGCATCTTACTCCTACAATGAGCAGTTCTTC. Translating gives CASSLTHQASYSYNEQFF.

This clone has only a few counts. The chain couples TRBV27 to TRBJ1-2, with 8 bases lining up with TRBD1. In germline, CDR1 is MNHEY, CDR2 SMNVEV (reference sequence). The CDR3 length is 17 residues. The V and J ends lost 3 bases and 4 bases, in that order; junction bases with no gene match: 13. The CDR3 reads CASSLSGGSPNFYGYTF. CDR3 in DNA: TGTGCCAGCAGTTTGTCAGGGGGCTCCCCGAACTTCTATGGCTACACCTTC.

With respect to this clone: Other DNA variants within this sample encode the same CDR3. DNA for the CDR3: TGTGCCAGTAGTATCGGCGGGTACTATGGCTACACCTTC. This sequence encodes CASSIGGYYGYTF. This chain connects TRBV19 to TRBJ1-2; D is unclear. With 3 bases removed from V and 3 bases from J, the gap between germline ends came to 8 bases. This CDR3 region has 13 residues. CDR1 is LNHDA and CDR2 is SQIVND in the germline V gene (reference sequence).

The chain has TRBV7-8 and TRBJ2-1; D might be TRBD2 (5 bases). The CDR3 consists of 14 residues. The germline V gene has CDR1 SGHVS and CDR2 FQNEAQ. Trimming left V 5 bases short and J 0 bases short, with 8 bases between. The CDR3, as DNA: TGTGCCAGCAGCCAAACTAGCTCCTACAATGAGCAGTTCTTC. Translated: CASSQTSSYNEQFF. Based on the CDR3 plus reference TRBV7-8 and TRBJ2-1, the full variable domain is GAGVSQSPRYKVAKRGQDVALRCDPISGHVSLFWYQQALGQGPEFLTYFQNEAQLDKSGLPSDRFFAERPEGSVSTLKIQRTQQEDSAVYLCASSQTSSYNEQFFGPGTRLTVL.

The chain has TRBV7-2 and TRBJ1-1, with TRBD1 identical over 7 bases. Losses at the gene ends were 5 bases for V and 4 bases for J; bases not matched to a gene: 10. Germline assignment: CDR1 SGHTA and CDR2 FQGNSA. The CDR3 contains 15 residues. As DNA, the CDR3 is TGTGCCAGCAGCCATATACAGGGGTGGAGCACTGAAGCTTTCTTT. Translation: CASSHIQGWSTEAFF.

CDR3 DNA sequence: TGTGCCAGCAGTGAGGGGACTTACGAGCAGTACTTC. Translation gives CASSEGTYEQYF. The J gene is TRBJ2-7, the V gene TRBV2; the D gene is possibly TRBD2 (6 bases). Trimming stripped 3 bases from V and 4 bases from J, with 7 bases between. The CDR3 length is 12 residues. Germline CDR1 and CDR2: SNHLY and FYNNEI.

A few counts support this clone. The V and J genes are TRBV18 and TRBJ2-7; 8 bases align to TRBD1. Germline loops: CDR1 KGHSH, CDR2 LQKENI. The CDR3 sequence is 13 residues long. V gave up 6 bases and J gave up 3 bases; unmatched junction bases: 4. Here the CDR3 DNA reads TGTGCCAGCTCCAGGGGGCAAGTCTACGAGCAGTACTTC. The encoded protein is CASSRGQVYEQYF.

This chain links TRBV9 with TRBJ2-7; tentative D call: TRBD2 (5 bases). This CDR3 contains 16 residues. The germline V and J ends were trimmed by 4 bases and 2 bases, with 19 bases remaining between them. CDR1 and CDR2 (germline): SGDLS, YYNGEE. As DNA, the CDR3 is TGTGCCAGCAGCACTTTAGGGAGCGGAGCCACCTACGAGCAGTACTTC. Translation gives CASSTLGSGATYEQYF.

The rearrangement uses TRBV13 and TRBJ2-1; 7 bases line up with TRBD2. The J segment lost 5 bases and the V segment lost 4 bases, leaving 5 bases of the junction unmatched. The CDR3 is made up of 14 amino acids. Looked up from germline, CDR1 is PRHDT and CDR2 is FYEKMQ (reference sequence). The CDR3 sequence: CASSWLLANNEQFF. The DNA of the CDR3 is TGTGCCAGCAGCTGGTTACTAGCGAACAATGAGCAGTTCTTC.

This clone was detected once. The chain joins TRBV5-6 to TRBJ2-7; 9 bases align to TRBD1. Per the germline V gene, CDR1 is SGHDT and CDR2 is YYEEEE. Unmatched junction bases numbered 4, after V lost 4 bases and J lost 2 bases. The CDR3 has 14 amino acids. The CDR3 DNA sequence: TGTGCCAGCAGCAGGACAGGGGTTCCCTACGAGCAGTACTTC. Protein: CASSRTGVPYEQYF.

The chain employs TRBV27 and TRBJ1-5; perhaps TRBD1 as D (6 bases). This CDR3 has 14 amino acids. The germline V and J ends were trimmed by 2 bases and 6 bases, with 11 bases remaining between them. Germline V gene lookup returns CDR1 MNHEY and CDR2 SMNVEV (reference sequence). The CDR3 nucleotides are TGTGCCAGCAGTTTAAACAGGGCTACTCAGCCCCAGCATTTT. Translated: CASSLNRATQPQHF.

The chain uses TRBV7-2 and TRBJ1-2; D gene ambiguous. This CDR3 is 13 amino acids long. From germline, CDR1 is SGHTA and CDR2 FQGNSA. V was clipped by 5 bases and J by 7 bases, with 14 bases between them. Written as DNA, the CDR3 is TGTGCCAGCAGCGTCCTTGTCGAGTTTGGCTACACCTTC. Residues: CASSVLVEFGYTF.

This clone has a handful of counts. J is TRBJ2-7 and V is TRBV28, with D perhaps TRBD2 (5 bases). V lost 6 bases and J 7 bases, leaving 13 bases between the germline ends. Germline-derived CDR1 and CDR2 are MDHEN and SYDVKM. The length of the CDR3 is 12 residues. CDR3 in amino acids: CASSMTGVEQYF. In nucleotides, the CDR3 is TGTGCCAGCAGCATGACCGGGGTTGAGCAGTACTTC.

The chain couples TRBV4-3 to TRBJ2-3; a weak D match, TRBD1 (5 bases). This CDR3 comprises 16 residues. From germline, CDR1 is LGHNA and CDR2 YSLEER. With 0 bases removed from V and 2 bases from J, the gap between germline ends came to 12 bases. In nucleotides, the CDR3 is TGCGCCAGCAGCCAAGATCAAGGGGCTTACACAGATACGCAGTATTTT. This encodes CASSQDQGAYTDTQYF.

The chain joins TRBV7-2 to TRBJ2-5; a weak D match, TRBD2 (6 bases). V was shortened by 4 bases and J by 5 bases, with 14 bases between the two germline ends. CDR3 length: 14 residues. Germline V gives CDR1 SGHTA, CDR2 FQGNSA. The CDR3 nucleotides read TGTGCCAGCAGCTCCCCGGGACTCCTGGAGACCCAGTACTTC. Residues: CASSSPGLLETQYF.

The chain has TRBV28 and TRBJ2-1; the match to TRBD2 covers 7 bases. The CDR3 extends over 19 amino acids. The germline V gene has CDR1 MDHEN and CDR2 SYDVKM. The V gene end was trimmed by 5 bases and the J gene end by 7 bases; junction bases not matched to a gene: 23. CDR3 bases: TGTGCCAGCAGTCCCCTCACTAGCGTTGGGGTTAGATTCGGGAATGAGCAGTTCTTC. Translated, it gives CASSPLTSVGVRFGNEQFF.

This chain joins TRBV11-2 and TRBJ1-5; 9 bases align to TRBD1. J lost 3 bases, V lost 3 bases, and 3 bases had no gene match. This CDR3 region has 15 residues. Germline lookup yields CDR1 SGHAT and CDR2 FQNNGV. The chain's CDR3 is CASSLGQGPNQPQHF. The CDR3 coding sequence is TGTGCCAGCAGCTTGGGACAGGGCCCCAATCAGCCCCAGCATTTT.

This chain links TRBV19 with TRBJ1-5; D is unclear. Trimming took off 2 bases at V and 0 bases at J, with 5 bases between the two ends. CDR3 length: 14 amino acids. Germline CDR1 is LNHDA and CDR2 is SQIVND (reference sequence). The CDR3 spells CASSIIDSNQPQHF. DNA for the CDR3: TGTGCCAGTAGTATAATAGATAGCAATCAGCCCCAGCATTTT. The variable domain in full, completed from reference TRBV19 and TRBJ1-5, reads DGGITQSPKYLFRKEGQNVTLSCEQNLNHDAMYWYRQDPGQGLRLIYYSQIVNDFQKGDIAEGYSVSREKKESFPLTVTSAQKNPTAFYLCASSIIDSNQPQHFGDGTRLSIL.

The rearrangement links TRBV7-9 to TRBJ1-1; D perhaps matches TRBD1 (6 bases). The germline gives CDR1 SEHNR, CDR2 FQNEAQ (reference sequence). V lost 5 bases and J 4 bases, leaving 14 bases between the germline ends. This CDR3 has 14 residues. The CDR3 sequence is CASSLSNRATEAFF. The CDR3 bases are TGTGCCAGCAGCCTTAGTAACAGGGCCACTGAAGCTTTCTTT.

The chain recombines TRBV28 with TRBJ1-4; TRBD1 is a possible D gene (5 bases). The CDR3 has 15 residues. Trimming pared 3 bases from V and 6 bases from J, leaving 14 bases between. Looked up from germline, CDR1 is MDHEN and CDR2 is SYDVKM. The CDR3 sequence: CASSLIGAGDEKLFF. Here the CDR3 DNA reads TGTGCCAGCAGTTTGATAGGGGCAGGAGATGAAAAACTGTTTTTT.

The CDR3 is CASSLSLRQGYEQYF. The CDR3 DNA reads as TGTGCCAGCAGCTTAAGTTTGAGACAGGGATACGAGCAGTACTTC. V usage is TRBV13 and J usage is TRBJ2-7, with 7 positions matching TRBD1. Germline lookup yields CDR1 PRHDT and CDR2 FYEKMQ (reference sequence). The V segment lost 2 bases and the J segment 4 bases; nucleotides outside the gene matches: 8. The CDR3 spans 15 residues.

The chain is built from TRBV19 and TRBJ1-5; 11 bases align to TRBD1. This CDR3 is built from 15 residues. The V segment lost 5 bases and the J segment 6 bases; nucleotides outside the gene matches: 6. CDR1 and CDR2 from the germline V gene are LNHDA and SQIVND (reference sequence). CDR3 in amino acids: CASSPRTGGGQPQHF. The CDR3 DNA sequence: TGTGCCAGTAGTCCTAGGACAGGGGGCGGTCAGCCCCAGCATTTT.

J is TRBJ2-2 and V is TRBV10-3; tentatively, D is TRBD1 (6 bases). Germline V gene data show CDR1 as ENHRY and CDR2 as SYGVKD. CDR3 length: 17 amino acids. Trimming stripped 4 bases from V and 7 bases from J, with 22 bases between. CDR3 nucleotide sequence: TGTGCCATCAGTGGGGGGCAGGGCACCCTCCCGGGCGGGGAGCTGTTTTTT. Protein product: CAISGGQGTLPGGELFF.